This TCR beta chain was identified during a study of blood T cell repertoires in COVID-19. Study-level information: The study drew acute and convalescent COVID-19 samples from the United States, Italy and Spain. The cDNA or gDNA used as material had been derived from T cells, B-cell-depleted T cells, or PBMCs.

Per germline, CDR1 LGHNA and CDR2 YSLEER. V dropped 3 bases and J dropped 0; count of bases not matched to a gene: 10. CDR3 length equals 18 residues. In the authors' workflow: Reference gene primers were amplified, and this amplification served to estimate nucleated cell counts. The assay was immunoSEQ multiplex PCR, and TCRdb's table has in-frame clones only and misses some. Clone size and V and J calls were adopted from that table, with D and trimming inferred from the DNA. The sample consists of some 200,000 clones, roughly 86% of them appearing once. The chain joins TRBV4-3 to TRBJ1-4; 7 bases align to TRBD1. The sequence came from a man aged 40-49 years with active or convalescent COVID-19. Sequencing was carried out using peripheral blood. The CDR3 loop is CASSQGPGQTATNEKLFF. The CDR3 DNA sequence: TGCGCCAGCAGCCAGGGTCCGGGACAGACTGCAACTAATGAAAAACTGTTTTTT.